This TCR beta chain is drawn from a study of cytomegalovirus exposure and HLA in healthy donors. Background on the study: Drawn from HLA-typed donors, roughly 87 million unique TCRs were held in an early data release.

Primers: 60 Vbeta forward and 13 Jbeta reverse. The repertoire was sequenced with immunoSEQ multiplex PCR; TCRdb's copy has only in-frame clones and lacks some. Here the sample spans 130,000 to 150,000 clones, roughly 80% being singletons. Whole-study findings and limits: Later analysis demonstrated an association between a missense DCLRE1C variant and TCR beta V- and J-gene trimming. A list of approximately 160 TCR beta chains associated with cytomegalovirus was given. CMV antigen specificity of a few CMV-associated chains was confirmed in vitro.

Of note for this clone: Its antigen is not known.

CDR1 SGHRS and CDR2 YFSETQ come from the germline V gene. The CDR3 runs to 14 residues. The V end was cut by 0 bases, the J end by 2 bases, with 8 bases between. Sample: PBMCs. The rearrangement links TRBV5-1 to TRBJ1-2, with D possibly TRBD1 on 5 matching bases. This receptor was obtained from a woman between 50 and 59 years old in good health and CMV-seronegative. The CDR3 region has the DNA TGCGCCAGCAGCTTGGGGACACTCAACTATGGCTACACCTTC. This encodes CASSLGTLNYGYTF.